The rows below give T cell receptor beta chains drawn from one sample of a study of blood T cell repertoires in COVID-19. TCRdb's copy holds only in-frame clones and misses some; the assay was immunoSEQ multiplex PCR. The sample lists roughly 84,000 clones; 70% to 90% were seen once. The specimen was peripheral blood. These receptors were taken from a woman aged 80 or over with acute or convalescent COVID-19. Each CDR3 is given with its conserved first and last residue. D genes are given only for firm matches. Size values are once, few and many counts, or a class for expanded clones, and some rows have none.

size	D	V	J	DNA	CDR3
-	TRBD1	TRBV18	TRBJ2-5	TGTGCCAGCTCACTCAGGACAGGGGGCTTAGAGACCCAGTACTTC	CASSLRTGGLETQYF
-	-	TRBV12-3/TRBV12-4	TRBJ2-7	TGTGCCAGCAGCTGGAGGGTATACGAGCAGTACTTC	CASSWRVYEQYF
-	-	TRBV6-1	TRBJ2-3	TGTGCCAGCAGTGTGAGAGGGGGGGGGCTTGCAGATACGCAGTATTTT	CASSVRGGGLADTQYF
few	-	TRBV18	TRBJ1-1	TGTGCCAGCTCACTACAGACAACTGAAGCTTTCTTT	CASSLQTTEAFF
-	-	TRBV4-3	TRBJ2-3	TGCGCCAGCAGCCAAGGCGAGCGCACAGATACGCAGTATTTT	CASSQGERTDTQYF
few	TRBD1	TRBV7-2	TRBJ2-7	TGTGCCAGCAGCTTAGCAGGCCAGGGGGCGAGTGAGCAGTACTTC	CASSLAGQGASEQYF
-	TRBD1	TRBV11-3	TRBJ2-7	TGTGCCAGCAGCTCCCACAGGGGCCGTGCCTACGAGCAGTACTTC	CASSSHRGRAYEQYF
-	TRBD2	TRBV4-1	TRBJ2-7	TGCGCCAGCAGGCTAGCGGGGGGGCCCTCCTACGAGCAGTACTTC	CASRLAGGPSYEQYF
-	-	TRBV12-3/TRBV12-4	TRBJ2-7	TGTGCCAGCAGACTAACAGGGAAGCAGTACTTC	CASRLTGKQYF
-	TRBD2	TRBV6-5	TRBJ2-7	TGTGCCAGCAGTCGCGGACTAGCTACCTACGAGCAGTACTTC	CASSRGLATYEQYF
-	-	TRBV9	TRBJ1-3	TGTGCCAGCAGCGTAGCTAAGGACAGAACCAATTTCCTCGCCATATATTTT	CASSVAKDRTNFLAIYF
-	-	TRBV18	TRBJ1-3	TGTGCCAGCTCACCCGTAAGGACAGAACCTGGAAACACCATATATTTT	CASSPVRTEPGNTIYF
-	TRBD1	TRBV7-9	TRBJ1-2	TGTGCCAGCAGCCGAATGACAGGGGGCTCCGGCTACACCTTC	CASSRMTGGSGYTF
-	TRBD1	TRBV11-3	TRBJ2-7	TGTGCCAGCAGCTTAGGGGACGGGACAGGGCTTTACGAGCAGTACTTC	CASSLGDGTGLYEQYF
-	TRBD1	TRBV6-2/TRBV6-3	TRBJ1-1	TGTGCCAGCAGTTACCAGTACAGGGGAGGCGGAACTGAAGCTTTCTTT	CASSYQYRGGGTEAFF
-	-	TRBV30	TRBJ2-7	TGTGCCTGGAGTGTGCGAAGCGAGCAGTACTTC	CAWSVRSEQYF
-	TRBD1	TRBV5-1	TRBJ1-2	TGCGCCAGCAGAACCGGGACAGGGGGCTCTGGCTACACCTTC	CASRTGTGGSGYTF
-	-	TRBV27	TRBJ2-2	TGTGCCAGCAGAGTGGGACTGAAGAACACCGGGGAGCTGTTTTTT	CASRVGLKNTGELFF
-	TRBD2	TRBV19	TRBJ2-5	TGTGCCAGTACCCCGGGGGGGGAGACCCAGTACTTC	CASTPGGETQYF
-	-	TRBV18	TRBJ2-3	TGTGCCAGCTCACTTACTTCTAGCACAGATACGCAGTATTTT	CASSLTSSTDTQYF
-	TRBD1	TRBV6-5	TRBJ2-7	TGTGCCAGCAGTCTGACAGGGGTATCCTACGAGCAGTACTTC	CASSLTGVSYEQYF
-	TRBD1	TRBV7-2	TRBJ1-1	TGTGCCAGCAGCTTAGCGGCCGGGACAGGGAGGGCTGAAGCTTTCTTT	CASSLAAGTGRAEAFF
-	TRBD1	TRBV7-6	TRBJ2-5	TGTGCCAGCAGCAGAGACAGGGGCATTGAAGAGACCCAGTACTTC	CASSRDRGIEETQYF
once	-	TRBV2	TRBJ1-4	TGTGCCAGCAGTGATCTACGGTCCTCGAATGAAAAACTGTTTTTT	CASSDLRSSNEKLFF
few	-	TRBV5-1	TRBJ2-7	TGCGCCAGCAGCTTAGTAACAGGGACCTACGAGCAGTACTTC	CASSLVTGTYEQYF
-	TRBD1	TRBV5-6	TRBJ2-2	TGTGCCAGCAGCTTCGGGACAGCGCTAACCGGGGAGCTGTTTTTT	CASSFGTALTGELFF
-	TRBD1	TRBV5-1	TRBJ1-2	TGCGCCAGCAGCTTGGAAGGGGGCTTTAACTATGGCTACACCTTC	CASSLEGGFNYGYTF
-	-	TRBV7-2	TRBJ1-1	TGTGCCAGCAGCTTAGAGGGGATCGGGAACACTGAAGCTTTCTTT	CASSLEGIGNTEAFF
few	-	TRBV21-1	TRBJ1-2	TGTGCCAGCAGCCCTGAGAAAGCCCCTGTGCTGCCCCCAAACTATGGCTACACCTTC	CASSPEKAPVLPPNYGYTF
once	-	TRBV7-9	TRBJ2-5	TGTGCCAGCAGCTCCTGGACACTCCAAGAGACCCAGTACTTC	CASSSWTLQETQYF
-	TRBD1	TRBV24-1	TRBJ1-2	TGTGCCACCGGGACAGGGCTTGGCTACACCTTC	CATGTGLGYTF
-	-	TRBV4-3	TRBJ1-2	TGCGCCAGCAGCCACACCGACAGTTATGGCTACACCTTC	CASSHTDSYGYTF
-	TRBD2	TRBV13	TRBJ2-3	TGTGCCAGCAGCTTAGGCCTTGCGGGAGGGTCACTGGAGTATTTT	CASSLGLAGGSLEYF
once	TRBD2	TRBV10-3	TRBJ2-3	TGTGCCATCAGTGTCGGGGGCGGGGGGTACACAGATACGCAGTATTTT	CAISVGGGGYTDTQYF
-	TRBD1	TRBV10-2	TRBJ1-3	TGCGCCAGCACCAGGGGGCTTGACGGAAACACCATATATTTT	CASTRGLDGNTIYF
-	TRBD2	TRBV4-2	TRBJ2-7	TGTGCCAGCAGCCAAGATTGGGGGAGAAGGGAGGGTTTTTCGGAGGAGCAGTACTTC	CASSQDWGRREGFSEEQYF
once	-	TRBV9	TRBJ2-1	TGTGCCAGCAGCGTAGCTGCGGGGGCCACCTACAATGAGCAGTTCTTC	CASSVAAGATYNEQFF
few	-	TRBV2	TRBJ2-7	TGTGCCAGCAGTACCGACAGAACCTACGAGCAGTACTTC	CASSTDRTYEQYF
-	-	TRBV11-3	TRBJ1-6	TGTGCCAGCAGCTTACCCCGGAGGGTTTTGAATTCACCCCTCCACTTT	CASSLPRRVLNSPLHF
-	TRBD1	TRBV5-1	TRBJ1-4	TGCGCCAGCAGCTCAACAGGGGCAACTAATGAAAAACTGTTTTTT	CASSSTGATNEKLFF
-	-	TRBV2	TRBJ1-5	TGTGCCAGCAAGTACGAGGGAGGCAATCAGCCCCAGCATTTT	CASKYEGGNQPQHF